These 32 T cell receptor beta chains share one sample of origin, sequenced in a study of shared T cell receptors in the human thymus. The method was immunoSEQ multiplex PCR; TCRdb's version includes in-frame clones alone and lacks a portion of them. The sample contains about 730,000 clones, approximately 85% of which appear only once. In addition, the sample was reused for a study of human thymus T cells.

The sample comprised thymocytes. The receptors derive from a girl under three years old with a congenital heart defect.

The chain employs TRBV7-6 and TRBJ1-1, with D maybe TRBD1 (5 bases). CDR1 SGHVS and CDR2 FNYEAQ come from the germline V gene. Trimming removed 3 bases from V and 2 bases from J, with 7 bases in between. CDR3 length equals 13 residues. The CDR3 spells CASSFQGNTEAFF. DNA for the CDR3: TGTGCCAGCAGCTTTCAGGGCAACACTGAAGCTTTCTTT.

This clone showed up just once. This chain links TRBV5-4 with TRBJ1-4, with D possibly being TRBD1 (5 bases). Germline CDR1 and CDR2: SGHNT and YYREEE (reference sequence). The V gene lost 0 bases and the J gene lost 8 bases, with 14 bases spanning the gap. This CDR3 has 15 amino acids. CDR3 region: CASSLGIGGREKLFF. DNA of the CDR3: TGTGCCAGCAGCTTGGGGATCGGGGGGAGGGAAAAACTGTTTTTT.

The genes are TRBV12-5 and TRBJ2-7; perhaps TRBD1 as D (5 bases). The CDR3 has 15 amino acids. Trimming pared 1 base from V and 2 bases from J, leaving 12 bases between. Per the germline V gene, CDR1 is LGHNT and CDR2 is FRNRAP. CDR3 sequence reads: CASGLATGFPYEQYF. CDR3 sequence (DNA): TGTGCTAGTGGTTTGGCAACAGGTTTTCCCTACGAGCAGTACTTC.

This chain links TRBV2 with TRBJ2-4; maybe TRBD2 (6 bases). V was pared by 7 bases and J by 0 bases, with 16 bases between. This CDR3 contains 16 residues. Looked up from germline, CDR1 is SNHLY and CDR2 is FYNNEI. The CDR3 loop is CASIGGDRLAKNIQYF. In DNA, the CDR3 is TGTGCCAGCATTGGAGGGGATCGGTTAGCCAAAAACATTCAGTACTTC.

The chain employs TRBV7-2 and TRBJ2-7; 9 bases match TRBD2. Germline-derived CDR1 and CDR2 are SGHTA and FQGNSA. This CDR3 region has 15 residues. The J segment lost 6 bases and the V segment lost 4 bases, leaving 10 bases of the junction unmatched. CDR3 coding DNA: TGTGCCAGCAGCTCGTTAGGGCTAGCGGGGTGCGAGCAGTACTTC. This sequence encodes CASSSLGLAGCEQYF.

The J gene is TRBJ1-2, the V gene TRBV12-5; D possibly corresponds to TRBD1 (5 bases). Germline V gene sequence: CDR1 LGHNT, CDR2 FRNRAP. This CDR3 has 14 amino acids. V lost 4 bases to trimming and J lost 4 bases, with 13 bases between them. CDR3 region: CASGSKGIRYGYTF. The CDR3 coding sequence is TGTGCTAGTGGTTCGAAGGGGATCCGCTATGGCTACACCTTC.

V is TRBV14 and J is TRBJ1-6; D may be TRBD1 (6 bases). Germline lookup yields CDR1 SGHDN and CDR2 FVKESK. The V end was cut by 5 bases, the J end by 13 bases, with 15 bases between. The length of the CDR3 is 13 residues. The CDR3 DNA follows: TGTGCCAGCAGCGCGGCGGGGGCCTCGCCCCTCCACTTT. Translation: CASSAAGASPLHF.

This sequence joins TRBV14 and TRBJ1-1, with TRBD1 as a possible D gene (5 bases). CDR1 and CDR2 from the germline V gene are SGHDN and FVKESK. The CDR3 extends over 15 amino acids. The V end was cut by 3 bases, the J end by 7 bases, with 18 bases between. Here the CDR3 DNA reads TGTGCCAGCAGCCATACCTCTGCGGGGGTGGGTGAAGCTTTCTTT. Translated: CASSHTSAGVGEAFF.

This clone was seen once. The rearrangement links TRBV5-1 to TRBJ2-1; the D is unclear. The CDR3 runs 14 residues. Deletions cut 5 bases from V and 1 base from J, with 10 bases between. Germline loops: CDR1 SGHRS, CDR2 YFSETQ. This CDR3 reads CASSYAGSYNEQFF. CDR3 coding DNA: TGCGCCAGCAGTTACGCCGGGTCCTACAATGAGCAGTTCTTC.

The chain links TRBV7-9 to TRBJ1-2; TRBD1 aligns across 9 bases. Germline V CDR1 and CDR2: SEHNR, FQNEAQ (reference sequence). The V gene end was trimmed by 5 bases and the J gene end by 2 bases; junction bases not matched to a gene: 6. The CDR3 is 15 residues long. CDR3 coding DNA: TGTGCCAGCAGCATAAGGGACAGGGAGAACTATGGCTACACCTTC. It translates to CASSIRDRENYGYTF.

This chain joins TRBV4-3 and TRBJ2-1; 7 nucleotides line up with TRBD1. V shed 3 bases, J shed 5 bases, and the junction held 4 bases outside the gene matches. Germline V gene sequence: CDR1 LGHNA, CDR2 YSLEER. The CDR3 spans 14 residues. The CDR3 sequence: CASSQVGTDNEQFF. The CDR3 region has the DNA TGCGCCAGCAGCCAGGTCGGGACAGACAATGAGCAGTTCTTC.

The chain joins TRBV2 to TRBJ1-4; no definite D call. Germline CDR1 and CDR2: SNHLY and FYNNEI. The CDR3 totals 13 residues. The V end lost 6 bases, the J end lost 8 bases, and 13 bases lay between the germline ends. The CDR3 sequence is CASSVHKREKLFF. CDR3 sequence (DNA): TGTGCCAGCAGCGTACACAAGAGGGAAAAACTGTTTTTT.

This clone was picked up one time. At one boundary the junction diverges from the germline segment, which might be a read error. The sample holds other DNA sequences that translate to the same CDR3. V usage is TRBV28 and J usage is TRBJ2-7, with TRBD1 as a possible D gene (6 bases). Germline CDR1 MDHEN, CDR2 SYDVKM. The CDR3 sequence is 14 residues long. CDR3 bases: TGCGCCAGCAGTCCCCCGGACAGTCCCTACGAGCAGTACTTC. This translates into CASSPPDSPYEQYF.

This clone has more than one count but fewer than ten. CDR3 DNA: TGTGCCACCAGCAGAGCGGGGTTTGGCAATCAGCCCCAGCATTTT. Encoded protein: CATSRAGFGNQPQHF. The chain combines TRBV15 with TRBJ1-5, with no clear D. V lost 1 base to trimming and J lost 2 bases, with 9 bases between them. Germline lookup yields CDR1 LNHNV and CDR2 YYDKDF (reference sequence). This CDR3 is built from 15 residues.

The CDR3 sequence is CASSLAGGRHEQYF. DNA for the CDR3: TGTGCCAGCAGCTTGGCCGGGGGGCGCCACGAGCAGTACTTC. The chain carries TRBV5-5 and TRBJ2-7; D might be TRBD2 (7 bases). CDR1 SGHKS and CDR2 YYEKEE come from the germline V gene (reference sequence). This CDR3 is 14 amino acids long. V was shortened by 0 bases and J by 5 bases, with 12 bases between the two germline ends.

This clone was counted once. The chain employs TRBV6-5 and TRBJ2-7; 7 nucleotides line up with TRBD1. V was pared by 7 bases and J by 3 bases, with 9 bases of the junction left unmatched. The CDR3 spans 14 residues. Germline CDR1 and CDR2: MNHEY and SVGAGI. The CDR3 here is CASTRETGDYEQYF. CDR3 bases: TGTGCCAGCACCCGCGAAACAGGGGACTACGAGCAGTACTTC.

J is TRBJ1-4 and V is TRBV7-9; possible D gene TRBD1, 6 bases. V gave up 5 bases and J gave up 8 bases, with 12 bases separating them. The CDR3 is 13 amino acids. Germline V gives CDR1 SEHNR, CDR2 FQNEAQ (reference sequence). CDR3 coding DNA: TGTGCCAGCAGCATTGACAGGCCCGAAAAACTGTTTTTT. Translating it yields CASSIDRPEKLFF.

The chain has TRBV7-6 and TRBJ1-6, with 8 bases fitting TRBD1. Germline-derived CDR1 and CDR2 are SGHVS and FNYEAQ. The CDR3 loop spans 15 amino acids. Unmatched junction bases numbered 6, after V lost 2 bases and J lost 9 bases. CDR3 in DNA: TGTGCCAGCAGCTTATCGCAGGGGGCACGTTCACCCCTCCACTTT. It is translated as CASSLSQGARSPLHF.

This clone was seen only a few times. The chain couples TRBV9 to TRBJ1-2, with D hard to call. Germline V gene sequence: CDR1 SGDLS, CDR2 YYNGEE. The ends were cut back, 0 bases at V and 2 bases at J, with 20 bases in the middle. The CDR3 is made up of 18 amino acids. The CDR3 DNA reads TGTGCCAGCAGCGTAGTCGGGTTATTTCCGACCGCGAACTATGGCTACACCTTC. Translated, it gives CASSVVGLFPTANYGYTF.

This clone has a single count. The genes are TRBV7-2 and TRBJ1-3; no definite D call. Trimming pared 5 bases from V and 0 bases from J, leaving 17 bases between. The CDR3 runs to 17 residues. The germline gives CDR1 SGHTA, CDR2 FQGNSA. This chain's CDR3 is CASSGLGGSHSGNTIYF. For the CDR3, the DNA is TGTGCCAGCAGCGGGTTGGGAGGGTCACACTCTGGAAACACCATATATTTT.

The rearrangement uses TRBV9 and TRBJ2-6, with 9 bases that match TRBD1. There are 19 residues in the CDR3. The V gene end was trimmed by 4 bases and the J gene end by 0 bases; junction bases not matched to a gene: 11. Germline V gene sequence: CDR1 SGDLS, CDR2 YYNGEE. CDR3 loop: CASSPHYRGLLSGANVLTF. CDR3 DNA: TGTGCCAGCAGCCCACACTACAGGGGGCTCCTCTCTGGGGCCAACGTCCTGACTTTC.

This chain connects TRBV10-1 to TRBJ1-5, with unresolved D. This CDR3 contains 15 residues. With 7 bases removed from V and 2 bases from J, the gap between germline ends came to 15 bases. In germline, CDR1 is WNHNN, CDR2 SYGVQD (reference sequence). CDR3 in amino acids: CASNGEGIGNQPQHF. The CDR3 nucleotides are TGCGCCAGCAATGGGGAGGGTATCGGCAATCAGCCCCAGCATTTT.

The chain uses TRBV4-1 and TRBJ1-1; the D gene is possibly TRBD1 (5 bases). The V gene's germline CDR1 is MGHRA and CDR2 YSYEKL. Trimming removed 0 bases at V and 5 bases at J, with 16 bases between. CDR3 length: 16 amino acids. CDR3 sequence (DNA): TGCGCCAGCAGCCAAGATCAAAGAATCAGGGATACTGAAGCTTTCTTT. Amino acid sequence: CASSQDQRIRDTEAFF.

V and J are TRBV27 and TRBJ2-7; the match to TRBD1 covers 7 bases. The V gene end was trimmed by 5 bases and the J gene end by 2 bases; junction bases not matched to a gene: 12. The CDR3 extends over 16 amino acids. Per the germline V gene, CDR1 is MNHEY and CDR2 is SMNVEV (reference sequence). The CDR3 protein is CASSPPRPGQTYEQYF. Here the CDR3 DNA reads TGTGCCAGCAGTCCCCCCCGCCCGGGACAGACCTACGAGCAGTACTTC.

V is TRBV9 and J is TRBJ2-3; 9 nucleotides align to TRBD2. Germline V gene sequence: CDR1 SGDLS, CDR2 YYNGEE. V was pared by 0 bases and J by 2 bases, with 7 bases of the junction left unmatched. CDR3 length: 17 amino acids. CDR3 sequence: CASSVVGGGANTDTQYF. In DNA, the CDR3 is TGTGCCAGCAGCGTAGTGGGCGGGGGGGCTAACACAGATACGCAGTATTTT.

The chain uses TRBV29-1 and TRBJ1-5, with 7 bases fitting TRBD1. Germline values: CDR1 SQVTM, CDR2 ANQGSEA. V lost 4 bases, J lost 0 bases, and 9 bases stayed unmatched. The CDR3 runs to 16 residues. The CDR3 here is CSVGGGADGSNQPQHF. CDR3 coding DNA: TGCAGCGTTGGAGGGGGCGCCGATGGTAGCAATCAGCCCCAGCATTTT.

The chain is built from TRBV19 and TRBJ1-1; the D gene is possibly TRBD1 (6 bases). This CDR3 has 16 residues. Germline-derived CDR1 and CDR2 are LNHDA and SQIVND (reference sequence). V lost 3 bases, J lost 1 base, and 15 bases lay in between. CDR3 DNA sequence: TGTGCCAGTAGTATGATTAGGGACAAAGAGAACACTGAAGCTTTCTTT. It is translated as CASSMIRDKENTEAFF.

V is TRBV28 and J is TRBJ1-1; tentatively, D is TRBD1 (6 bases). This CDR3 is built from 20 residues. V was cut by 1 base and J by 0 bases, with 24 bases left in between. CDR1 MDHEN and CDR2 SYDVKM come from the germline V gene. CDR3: CASSLSSLWGREGMNTEAFF. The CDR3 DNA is TGTGCCAGCAGTTTATCATCTCTTTGGGGGCGCGAGGGGATGAACACTGAAGCTTTCTTT.

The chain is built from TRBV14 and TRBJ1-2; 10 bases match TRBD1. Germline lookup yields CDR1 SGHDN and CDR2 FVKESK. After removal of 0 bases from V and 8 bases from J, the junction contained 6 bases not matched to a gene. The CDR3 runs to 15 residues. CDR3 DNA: TGTGCCAGCAGCCAAGATCGGGGACAGGGGCAAGGCTACACCTTC. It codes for CASSQDRGQGQGYTF.

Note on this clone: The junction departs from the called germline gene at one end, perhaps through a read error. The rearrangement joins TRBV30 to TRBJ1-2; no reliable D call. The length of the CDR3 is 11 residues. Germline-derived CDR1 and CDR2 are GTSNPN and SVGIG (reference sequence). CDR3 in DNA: TGTGCCTGGAGTGCCTCGCGGGCGCAGCACTTC. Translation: CAWSASRAQHF.

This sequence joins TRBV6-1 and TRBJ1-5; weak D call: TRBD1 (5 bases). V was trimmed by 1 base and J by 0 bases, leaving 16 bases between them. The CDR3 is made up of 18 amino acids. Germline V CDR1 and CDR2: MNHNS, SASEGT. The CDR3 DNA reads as TGTGCCAGCAGTGAAGAAGGCGGGGGGGGGAATAGCAATCAGCCCCAGCATTTT. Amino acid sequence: CASSEEGGGGNSNQPQHF.

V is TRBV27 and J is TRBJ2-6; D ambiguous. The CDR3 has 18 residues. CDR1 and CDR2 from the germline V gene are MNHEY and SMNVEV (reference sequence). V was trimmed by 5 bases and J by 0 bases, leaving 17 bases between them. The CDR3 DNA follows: TGTGCCAGCAGTCCACGCGCCATACTCCGCTCTGGGGCCAACGTCCTGACTTTC. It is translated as CASSPRAILRSGANVLTF. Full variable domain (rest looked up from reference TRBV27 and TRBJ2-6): EAQVTQNPRYLITVTGKKLTVTCSQNMNHEYMSWYRQDPGLGLRQIYYSMNVEVTDKGDVPEGYKVSRKEKRNFPLILESPSPNQTSLYFCASSPRAILRSGANVLTFGAGSRLTVL.